The rows below give T cell receptor beta chains drawn from one sample of a study of technical replicates of blood from a handful of donors. Profiled with immunoSEQ multiplex PCR; TCRdb holds only in-frame clones, not every one. The profile shows around 80,000 clones, 89% of them singletons. The sequencing sample was made of T cells isolated from PBMCs. These receptors were obtained from a human donor in good health. The CDR3 runs from the conserved cysteine through the conserved F or W. Fields, in order: clone size, J gene, D gene, V gene, CDR3 DNA, CDR3 protein. D genes are given only for firm matches. Part of the rows lack a size; the others show once, few, many or a class for expanded clones.

clone_size: -
j_call: TRBJ2-1
d_call: TRBD2
v_call: TRBV7-3
cdr3_nt: TGTGCCAGCAGCCCCTCCAGCGGGAGGGCCCAGTTCTTC
cdr3_aa: CASSPSSGRAQFF

clone_size: -
j_call: TRBJ2-6
d_call: -
v_call: TRBV7-9
cdr3_nt: TGTGCCAGCAGTCTTAGCTCTGGGGCCAACGTCCTGACTTTC
cdr3_aa: CASSLSSGANVLTF

clone_size: -
j_call: TRBJ2-1
d_call: TRBD1
v_call: TRBV11-3
cdr3_nt: TGTGCCAGCAGCTCCCTCTGGGACAGAAAGGAGCAGTTCTTC
cdr3_aa: CASSSLWDRKEQFF

clone_size: -
j_call: TRBJ2-1
d_call: TRBD1
v_call: TRBV9
cdr3_nt: TGTGCCAGCAGCGTAGGACAGGGTGGGCATGAGCAGTTCTTC
cdr3_aa: CASSVGQGGHEQFF

clone_size: -
j_call: TRBJ2-5
d_call: -
v_call: TRBV30
cdr3_nt: TGTGCCATCGGGGAGACCCAGTACTTC
cdr3_aa: CAIGETQYF

clone_size: -
j_call: TRBJ2-3
d_call: TRBD2
v_call: TRBV19
cdr3_nt: TGTGCCAGTAGTATCGGCCTAGCGGAGCCCACAGATACGCAGTATTTT
cdr3_aa: CASSIGLAEPTDTQYF

clone_size: -
j_call: TRBJ2-3
d_call: TRBD1
v_call: TRBV5-1
cdr3_nt: TGCGCCAGCAGCTTGGTGAGGACAGGGGAGGATACGCAGTATTTT
cdr3_aa: CASSLVRTGEDTQYF

clone_size: -
j_call: TRBJ2-7
d_call: -
v_call: TRBV15
cdr3_nt: TGTGCCACCTCACTAGAGACTAGCTCCTACGAGCAGTACTTC
cdr3_aa: CATSLETSSYEQYF

clone_size: -
j_call: TRBJ2-7
d_call: TRBD2
v_call: TRBV18
cdr3_nt: TGTGCCAGCTCACCTAGCGGGAGCTCCTACGAGCAGTACTTC
cdr3_aa: CASSPSGSSYEQYF

clone_size: -
j_call: TRBJ2-2
d_call: -
v_call: TRBV6-1
cdr3_nt: TGTGCCAGCAGCGAGGACAGAGGCACCGGGGAGCTGTTTTTT
cdr3_aa: CASSEDRGTGELFF

clone_size: -
j_call: TRBJ2-5
d_call: -
v_call: TRBV6-5
cdr3_nt: TGTGCCAGCAGCCCCAGGGATTCAGCAGAGACCCAGTACTTC
cdr3_aa: CASSPRDSAETQYF

clone_size: -
j_call: TRBJ2-3
d_call: -
v_call: TRBV4-3
cdr3_nt: TGCGCCAGCAGCCTAGGAGGAGGGTTGCCTGATGGCACAGATACGCAGTATTTT
cdr3_aa: CASSLGGGLPDGTDTQYF

clone_size: -
j_call: TRBJ2-7
d_call: -
v_call: TRBV18
cdr3_nt: TGTGCCAGCTCATTACGGACGGACAGCTCCTACGAGCAGTACTTC
cdr3_aa: CASSLRTDSSYEQYF

clone_size: -
j_call: TRBJ2-2
d_call: -
v_call: TRBV19
cdr3_nt: TGTGCCAGTGAAGTCCTCAGTTCAACCGGGGAGCTGTTTTTT
cdr3_aa: CASEVLSSTGELFF

clone_size: -
j_call: TRBJ2-7
d_call: -
v_call: TRBV27
cdr3_nt: TGTGCCAGCAGTCCCCTCCCGGGGGACGGCTCCTACGAGCAGTACTTC
cdr3_aa: CASSPLPGDGSYEQYF

clone_size: once
j_call: TRBJ1-3
d_call: -
v_call: TRBV21-1
cdr3_nt: TGTGCCATTACTCATGGACAGCACTCTGGAAACACCATATATTTT
cdr3_aa: CAITHGQHSGNTIYF